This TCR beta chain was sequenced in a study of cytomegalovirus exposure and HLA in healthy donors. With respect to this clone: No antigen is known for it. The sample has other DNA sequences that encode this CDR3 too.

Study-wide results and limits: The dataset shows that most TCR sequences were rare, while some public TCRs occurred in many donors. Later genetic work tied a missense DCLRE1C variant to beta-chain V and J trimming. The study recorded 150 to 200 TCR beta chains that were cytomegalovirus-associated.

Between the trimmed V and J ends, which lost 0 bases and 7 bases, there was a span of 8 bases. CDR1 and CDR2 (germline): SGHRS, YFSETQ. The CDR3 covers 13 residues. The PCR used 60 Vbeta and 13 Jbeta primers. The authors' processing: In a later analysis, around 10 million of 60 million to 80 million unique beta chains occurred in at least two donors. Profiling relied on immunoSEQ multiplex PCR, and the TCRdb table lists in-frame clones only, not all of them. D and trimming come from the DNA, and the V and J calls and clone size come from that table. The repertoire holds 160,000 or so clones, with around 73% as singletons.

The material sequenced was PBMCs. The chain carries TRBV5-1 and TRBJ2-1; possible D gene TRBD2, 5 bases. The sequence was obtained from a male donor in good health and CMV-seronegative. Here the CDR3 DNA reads TGCGCCAGCAGCTTGGGGTTAGCGAATGAGCAGTTCTTC. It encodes CASSLGLANEQFF.